This record covers a single T cell receptor beta chain. Its target is not known. This record belongs to a study of a mutant IDH1 vaccine in newly diagnosed glioma. Libraries were prepared by immunoSEQ multiplex PCR; TCRdb keeps only in-frame clonotypes and omits some of them. The sample gives 25,000 to 30,000 clones, approximately 82% of which show up once; about 15% is in the top ten. The time point was: week 23, last vaccination. Alongside topical imiquimod, each dose of vaccine comprised 300 ug of mutant IDH1 20-mer peptide. Germline V CDR1 and CDR2: MNHNY, SVGAGI (reference sequence). The junction had 2 bases not matched to a gene; V was cut back by 2 bases and J by 3 bases. CDR3 size: 14 residues.

The sequence was collected from a woman aged 30 to 39 with glioma. Sequencing was performed on PBMCs, taken from a glioma patient whose treatment included an IDH1 peptide vaccine. This rearrangement joins TRBV6-6 to TRBJ2-7; 9 bases fit TRBD1. In DNA form, the CDR3 reads TGTGCCAGCAGTTACGGGACAGGGATCTACGAGCAGTACTTC. Residues: CASSYGTGIYEQYF.